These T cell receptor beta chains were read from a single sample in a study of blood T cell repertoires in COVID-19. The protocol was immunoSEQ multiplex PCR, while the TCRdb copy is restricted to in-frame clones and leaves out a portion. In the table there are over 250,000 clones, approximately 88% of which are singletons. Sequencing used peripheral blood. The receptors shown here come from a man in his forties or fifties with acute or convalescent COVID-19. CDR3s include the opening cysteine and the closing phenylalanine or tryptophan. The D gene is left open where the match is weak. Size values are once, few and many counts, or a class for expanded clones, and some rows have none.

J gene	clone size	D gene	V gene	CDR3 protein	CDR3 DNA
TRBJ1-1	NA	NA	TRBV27	CASSLQGRNTEAFF	TGTGCCAGCAGTTTACAGGGGCGGAACACTGAAGCTTTCTTT
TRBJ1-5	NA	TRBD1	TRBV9	CASSAGQSNQPQHF	TGTGCCAGCAGCGCGGGACAGAGCAATCAGCCCCAGCATTTT
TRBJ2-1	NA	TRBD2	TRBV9	CASSGTSGGRPYNEQFF	TGTGCCAGCAGCGGGACTAGCGGGGGACGTCCCTACAATGAGCAGTTCTTC
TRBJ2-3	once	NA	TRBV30	CAWSEADTKYF	TGTGCCTGGAGTGAGGCAGACACAAAGTATTTT
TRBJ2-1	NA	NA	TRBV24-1	CATSDIGGPYNEQFF	TGTGCCACCAGTGATATCGGGGGGCCCTACAATGAGCAGTTCTTC
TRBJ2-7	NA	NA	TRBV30	CAWSSQAFDEQYF	TGTGCCTGGAGTTCTCAGGCATTTGACGAGCAGTACTTC
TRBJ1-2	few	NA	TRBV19	CASSIVQGHGYTF	TGTGCCAGTAGTATAGTACAGGGTCATGGCTACACCTTC
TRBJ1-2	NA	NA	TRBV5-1	CASSLAPTGNYGYTF	TGCGCCAGCAGCTTGGCCCCGACAGGAAACTATGGCTACACCTTC
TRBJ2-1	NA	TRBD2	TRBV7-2	CASSSTSGAYNEQFF	TGTGCCAGCAGCTCGACTAGCGGGGCATACAATGAGCAGTTCTTC
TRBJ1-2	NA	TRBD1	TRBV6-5	CASSPTGVGGYTF	TGTGCCAGCAGCCCGACAGGGGTTGGCGGCTACACCTTC
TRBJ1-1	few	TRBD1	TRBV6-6	CASSPHLPGQGNTEAFF	TGTGCCAGCAGTCCCCACCTACCGGGACAGGGGAACACTGAAGCTTTCTTT
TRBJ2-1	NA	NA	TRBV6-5	CASTRLRKENNEQFF	TGTGCCAGCACCCGACTCCGAAAAGAAAACAATGAGCAGTTCTTC
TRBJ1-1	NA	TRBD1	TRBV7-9	CASSPWTGGSTEAFF	TGTGCCAGCAGCCCCTGGACAGGGGGTTCCACTGAAGCTTTCTTT
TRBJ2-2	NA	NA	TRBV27	CASSLGQSNTGELFF	TGTGCCAGCAGTTTAGGGCAGAGTAACACCGGGGAGCTGTTTTTT
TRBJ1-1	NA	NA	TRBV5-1	CASSLGINIYRESYTEAFF	TGCGCCAGCAGCTTGGGGATTAATATATACAGGGAGTCGTACACTGAAGCTTTCTTT
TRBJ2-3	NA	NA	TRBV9	CASSVVGGADTQYF	TGTGCCAGCAGCGTAGTAGGGGGGGCAGATACGCAGTATTTT
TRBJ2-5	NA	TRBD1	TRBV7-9	CASSSARQGIVTQYF	TGTGCCAGCAGCTCCGCCCGACAGGGTATAGTGACCCAGTACTTC
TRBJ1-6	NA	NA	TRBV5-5	CASSLVRGLGDSPLHF	TGTGCCAGCAGCCTTGTAAGGGGGTTGGGGGATTCACCCCTCCACTTT
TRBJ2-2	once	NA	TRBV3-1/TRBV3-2	CASSQRGNGELFF	TGTGCCAGCAGCCAACGGGGGAACGGGGAGCTGTTTTTT
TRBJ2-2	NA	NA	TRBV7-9	CASSLTPANTGELFF	TGTGCCAGCAGCTTAACCCCAGCGAACACCGGGGAGCTGTTTTTT
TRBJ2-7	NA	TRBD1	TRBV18	CASSPPGQRVDEQYF	TGTGCCAGCTCACCACCGGGACAGCGTGTCGACGAGCAGTACTTC
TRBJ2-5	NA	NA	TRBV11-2	CASRPLVAETQYF	TGTGCCAGCAGGCCCTTGGTTGCGGAGACCCAGTACTTC